This T cell receptor (beta chain) originates from a study of shared clonotypes between healthy human individuals. The study's findings and limits: Unshared clonotypes carried lower generation probabilities than those common to all four donors.

This clone has only a few counts. Its cognate antigen is unknown. Execution of the assay was at deep level. Per the authors' pipeline: Junction-only sequences without quality scores came from ImmunoSEQ, so filtering differed. The data were produced by immunoSEQ multiplex PCR, yet TCRdb's version contains in-frame clones alone and is incomplete. Clonal size and the V and J genes are those of that table, whereas D and trimming came from the DNA. This sample yields a few million clones, of which more than 90% are seen a single time; less than 0.15% belongs to the top ten. The TCR was taken from a man in his late teens or twenties in good health. The sequencing sample was made of naive CD4+ T cells sorted from blood. The subset is: CD45RA+ positively selected.

This CDR3 reads CASTPGHGGYTF. CDR3 nucleotide sequence: TGTGCCAGCACCCCAGGGCATGGTGGCTACACCTTC. The chain carries TRBV7-2 and TRBJ1-2; D may be TRBD1 (5 bases). The CDR3 loop spans 12 amino acids. Germline CDR1 SGHTA, CDR2 FQGNSA. The germline V and J ends were trimmed by 7 bases and 7 bases, with 13 bases remaining between them.